A selection of T cell receptor beta chains follows, all from one sample in a study of beta chain features in type 1 diabetes. Method: immunoSEQ multiplex PCR; TCRdb's copy keeps in-frame clones and lacks some. The sample gives 120,000 to 150,000 clones, 10% to 15% of which show up once; under 1.5% is in the top ten. Specimen: central memory CD4+ T cells from blood. The source of these receptors is a man younger than 30 with type 1 diabetes. Each CDR3 is given with its conserved first and last residue. Each record gives: J gene, V gene, CDR3 protein.

>TRBJ2-7|TRBV28
CASSSNDGQGPYEQYF
>TRBJ2-5|TRBV29-1
CSVRGGEETQYF
>TRBJ2-7|TRBV30
CAWSLPPPTGFDEQYF
>TRBJ2-1|TRBV4-1
CASSQDVRGWLHKSNEQFF
>TRBJ2-3|TRBV18
CASSPTGGMLTADTQYF
>TRBJ1-2|TRBV10-3
CAISETGQYGYTF
>TRBJ2-5|TRBV15
CATSREGVRVETQYF
>TRBJ2-5|TRBV30
CAWAGSGLLYQETQYF
>TRBJ1-5|TRBV30
CAWSQQGIMGQPQHF
>TRBJ2-3|TRBV5-1
CASGETDTQYF
>TRBJ1-2|TRBV5-4
CASTSGPRNYGYTF
>TRBJ2-7|TRBV29-1
CSVGTSGYEQYF
>TRBJ2-7|TRBV28
CASDRIAGGEQYF
>TRBJ2-3|TRBV18
CASSPPAGFTDTQYF
>TRBJ1-1|TRBV4-1
CASSQETRNTEAFF
>TRBJ2-7|TRBV19
CASSERARTYEQYF
>TRBJ1-1|TRBV2
CASSVDGVTEAFF
>TRBJ1-6|TRBV18
CASSPTGDSPLHF
>TRBJ2-5|TRBV5-1
CASRPHGRGQGETQYF
>TRBJ1-4|TRBV7-9
CASRGDGYEKLFF
>TRBJ2-2|TRBV5-1
CASSLPGATGELFF
>TRBJ1-3|TRBV4-1
CASSLTGGAGNTIYF
>TRBJ1-6|TRBV6-6
CASNSRQESSPLHF
>TRBJ1-4|TRBV19
CASSSAGATNEKLFF
>TRBJ2-6|TRBV18
CASSPPGGSGANVLTF
>TRBJ2-3|TRBV7-9
CASSPDRVVTDTQYF
>TRBJ2-7|TRBV7-2
CASSSRGDPTYEQYF